This TCR beta chain originates from a study of T-cell memory formation after mild COVID-19. Study results and limitations: The pre-infection memory compartment contained some responding clones, suggesting cross-reactive memory joined.

The V end was cut by 0 bases, the J end by 0 bases, with 19 bases between. CDR3 length: 19 residues. The germline V gene has CDR1 MGHRA and CDR2 YSYEKL. Using its own MiXCR run on the 5' RACE reads, TCRdb lists one record per CDR3 protein. The sample shows 300,000 to 350,000 distinct CDR3 sequences, less than 20% of them seen only once. This clonotype was picked up a small number of times. Antigen specificity is unknown. The sample was PBMCs or a T cell subset sorted from them (not recorded which). The rearrangement uses TRBV4-1 and TRBJ2-3; possibly TRBD2 for D (6 bases). This clonotype originated in a man between 18 and 29 years old who had mild COVID-19 (a few samples of this study predate the infection). Cell type and time point are not known. The CDR3 region is CASSQDPPGVIASTDTQYF. In DNA, the CDR3 is TGCGCCAGCAGCCAAGATCCGCCGGGGGTGATTGCTAGCACAGATACGCAGTATTTT.